One and the same sample provided the 22 T cell receptor beta chains below, sequenced in a study of identical twins. TCRdb reanalysed the 5' RACE reads using MiXCR and keeps one entry per CDR3 protein. The sample includes approximately 600,000 distinct CDR3 sequences, 9.6% seen only once; the top ten take 2.5% to 3.5%. The same specimen was also included in a second study, on yellow fever vaccine responses in identical twins.

Sequencing was carried out using PBMCs. These receptors were obtained from a woman younger than 35 in good health.

This chain connects TRBV12-3 or TRBV12-4 to TRBJ1-5; the D gene is possibly TRBD1 (5 bases). V was pared by 3 bases and J by 7 bases, with 13 bases between. This CDR3 has 14 residues. The CDR3 protein is CASSFGRDGQPQHF. The CDR3 DNA reads TGTGCCAGCAGTTTTGGACGGGACGGCCAGCCCCAGCATTTT.

This clonotype was seen repeatedly, ten times or more. This sequence joins TRBV28 and TRBJ1-1; D gene uncertain. The ends were cut back, 7 bases at V and 1 base at J, with 13 bases in the middle. Germline-derived CDR1 and CDR2 are MDHEN and SYDVKM. This CDR3 contains 14 residues. The CDR3, as DNA: TGTGCCAGCATCCCCGCCGGAGCGAACACTGAAGCTTTCTTT. It encodes CASIPAGANTEAFF.

This clonotype came up many times. The chain joins TRBV5-1 to TRBJ1-3; D remains ambiguous. Germline lookup yields CDR1 SGHRS and CDR2 YFSETQ. V lost 3 bases to trimming and J lost 0 bases, with 13 bases between them. The length of the CDR3 is 16 residues. Here the CDR3 DNA reads TGCGCCAGCAGCTCACAAGGGTCCAACTCTGGAAACACCATATATTTT. Residues: CASSSQGSNSGNTIYF.

The V gene is TRBV12-3 or TRBV12-4, the J gene TRBJ2-7; 7 bases agree with TRBD1. V lost 4 bases and J lost 2; bases outside the gene matches: 8. The CDR3 contains 15 residues. The CDR3: CASSSDRQGAYEQYF. CDR3 nucleotide sequence: TGTGCCAGCAGTTCTGACCGACAGGGTGCCTACGAGCAGTACTTC.

This clonotype was counted ten times or more. This chain joins TRBV28 and TRBJ2-1; perhaps TRBD1 as D (6 bases). The CDR3 sequence is 15 residues long. Trimming took off 1 base at V and 4 bases at J, with 11 bases between the two ends. The germline gives CDR1 MDHEN, CDR2 SYDVKM. DNA for the CDR3: TGTGCCAGCAGTTTATCAGGGGCCGGATACAATGAGCAGTTCTTC. Its protein product is CASSLSGAGYNEQFF. Combining the CDR3 with reference TRBV28 and TRBJ2-1 gives the whole variable domain DVKVTQSSRYLVKRTGEKVFLECVQDMDHENMFWYRQDPGLGLRLIYFSYDVKMKEKGDIPEGYSVSREKKERFSLILESASTNQTSMYLCASSLSGAGYNEQFFGPGTRLTVL.

The chain has TRBV25-1 and TRBJ2-3, with D possibly being TRBD1 (6 bases). There are 15 residues in the CDR3. Germline V CDR1 and CDR2: MGHDK, SYGVNS. The germline V and J ends were trimmed by 1 base and 5 bases, with 13 bases remaining between them. CDR3 amino acids: CASSEFKQGLDTQYF. The CDR3 nucleotides read TGTGCCAGCAGTGAATTTAAACAGGGATTAGATACGCAGTATTTT. Combining the CDR3 with reference TRBV25-1 and TRBJ2-3 gives the whole variable domain EADIYQTPRYLVIGTGKKITLECSQTMGHDKMYWYQQDPGMELHLIHYSYGVNSTEKGDLSSESTVSRIRTEHFPLTLESARPSHTSQYLCASSEFKQGLDTQYFGPGTRLTVL.

This clonotype was seen repeatedly, ten times or more. The CDR3 reads CASSQDTEPSGGVYNEQFF. CDR3 coding DNA: TGTGCCAGCAGCCAAGATACCGAGCCCTCTGGCGGGGTTTACAATGAGCAGTTCTTC. The J gene is TRBJ2-1, the V gene TRBV3-1; tentative D call: TRBD2 (6 bases). Trimming took 0 bases from V and 4 from J, leaving 22 bases between them. CDR3 length: 19 amino acids. Germline CDR1 reads LGHDT; CDR2 reads YNNKEL (reference sequence).

This clonotype showed up just a few times. This chain links TRBV15 with TRBJ2-3; possibly TRBD2 for D (7 bases). Germline CDR1 reads LNHNV; CDR2 reads YYDKDF (reference sequence). The CDR3 runs 15 residues. The germline V and J ends were trimmed by 8 bases and 0 bases, with 15 bases remaining between them. CDR3 amino acids: CATSYGGQSTDTQYF. The CDR3, as DNA: TGTGCCACCTCCTACGGGGGGCAAAGCACAGATACGCAGTATTTT.

The V gene is TRBV7-9, the J gene TRBJ2-1; D unclear. The CDR3 loop spans 15 amino acids. Trimming pared 4 bases from V and 3 bases from J, leaving 13 bases between. The V gene's germline CDR1 is SEHNR and CDR2 FQNEAQ (reference sequence). The CDR3 sequence is CASSSRASLYNEQFF. In DNA form, the CDR3 reads TGTGCCAGCAGCTCCCGGGCGAGTCTCTACAATGAGCAGTTCTTC.

The sample holds many counts of this clonotype. The chain combines TRBV20-1 with TRBJ2-3, with 10 bases lining up with TRBD2. V lost 7 bases and J lost 3; bases outside the gene matches: 10. CDR1 DFQATT and CDR2 SNEGSKA come from the germline V gene (reference sequence). The CDR3 loop spans 15 amino acids. CDR3 residues: CSGVASGSRTDTQYF. CDR3 nucleotides: TGCAGTGGAGTGGCTAGCGGGAGTAGGACAGATACGCAGTATTTT.

This clonotype was seen at least ten times. The rearrangement joins TRBV4-2 to TRBJ2-7; 9 positions match TRBD1. The V gene's germline CDR1 is LGHNA and CDR2 YNFKEQ. Trimming at V came to 3 bases and at J to 3 bases, leaving 6 bases not matched to a gene. The CDR3 has 15 residues. In nucleotides, the CDR3 is TGTGCCAGCAGCCAGCCCGGGACAGGGAACTACGAGCAGTACTTC. Its protein product is CASSQPGTGNYEQYF.

There are many counts of this clonotype. The rearrangement uses TRBV5-6 and TRBJ2-7, with 14 nucleotides matching TRBD2. The CDR3 runs to 16 residues. Germline V CDR1 and CDR2: SGHDT, YYEEEE. The V gene end was trimmed by 4 bases and the J gene end by 5 bases; junction bases not matched to a gene: 8. This CDR3 is CASSTGLAGGFDEQYF. The DNA of the CDR3 is TGTGCCAGCAGCACAGGACTAGCGGGAGGTTTCGACGAGCAGTACTTC. Together with reference TRBV5-6 and TRBJ2-7, the CDR3 gives the full variable domain: DAGVTQSPTHLIKTRGQQVTLRCSPKSGHDTVSWYQQALGQGPQFIFQYYEEEERQRGNFPDRFSGHQFPNYSSELNVNALLLGDSALYLCASSTGLAGGFDEQYFGPGTRLTVT.

V gene TRBV18 combines with J gene TRBJ2-1; no definite D call. Germline V gene sequence: CDR1 KGHSH, CDR2 LQKENI. The length of the CDR3 is 11 residues. V lost 3 bases and J lost 10, with 7 bases in between. For the CDR3, the DNA is TGTGCCAGCTCACCGAAGGAGGAGCAGTTCTTC. Its translation: CASSPKEEQFF.

At least ten counts were recorded for this clonotype. The chain links TRBV6-5 to TRBJ1-4, with D possibly being TRBD1 (6 bases). Germline lookup yields CDR1 MNHEY and CDR2 SVGAGI. Trimming shortened V by 0 bases and J by 14 bases, and 19 bases separated the two germline ends. This CDR3 contains 15 residues. CDR3 loop: CASSYSGQRKEMLFF. CDR3 DNA sequence: TGTGCCAGCAGTTACTCCGGACAGCGAAAGGAGATGCTGTTTTTT.

This clonotype was observed a handful of times. The V and J genes are TRBV11-2 and TRBJ2-7, with D perhaps matching TRBD1 or TRBD2 (5 bases each). This CDR3 contains 13 residues. V was cut by 3 bases and J by 3 bases, with 9 bases left in between. The germline V gene encodes CDR1 SGHAT and CDR2 FQNNGV. The CDR3 region has the DNA TGTGCCAGCAGCTTCGGGACCGTCTACGAGCAGTACTTC. As protein: CASSFGTVYEQYF.

This clonotype appeared many times. The chain is built from TRBV20-1 and TRBJ2-2, with TRBD2 matching 11 bases. Germline V lookup: CDR1 DFQATT, CDR2 SNEGSKA (reference sequence). The junction had 16 bases not matched to a gene; V was cut back by 6 bases and J by 1 base. This CDR3 comprises 19 residues. The chain's CDR3 is CSATNPRLAGFLNTGELFF. The CDR3 DNA reads as TGCAGTGCAACGAACCCGCGACTAGCGGGGTTTTTGAACACCGGGGAGCTGTTTTTT.

The J gene is TRBJ2-7, the V gene TRBV5-1; D ambiguous. Germline CDR1 reads SGHRS; CDR2 reads YFSETQ. The V end lost 4 bases, the J end lost 6 bases, and 14 bases lay between the germline ends. The CDR3 runs to 13 residues. The DNA of the CDR3 is TGCGCCAGCAGCCTACTGACTGATCTCGAGCAGTACTTC. Translation gives CASSLLTDLEQYF.

This clonotype came up once. V and J are TRBV29-1 and TRBJ2-7, with unresolved D. V lost 1 base to trimming and J lost 0 bases, with 10 bases between them. Per the germline V gene, CDR1 is SQVTM and CDR2 is ANQGSEA. The length of the CDR3 is 14 residues. The CDR3: CSVEVRHNSYEQYF. The CDR3 bases are TGCAGCGTTGAAGTTAGGCACAACTCCTACGAGCAGTACTTC.

This sequence joins TRBV12-3 or TRBV12-4 and TRBJ2-1; tentatively, D is TRBD1 (8 bases). This CDR3 has 14 amino acids. Trimming pared 7 bases from V and 4 bases from J, leaving 14 bases between. CDR3 nucleotide sequence: TGTGCCAGCACCTACAGGGGGGGTTACAATGAGCAGTTCTTC. Translation gives CASTYRGGYNEQFF.

Here the CDR3 reads CASSRLAGGGTDTQYF. In nucleotides, the CDR3 is TGTGCCAGCAGTAGACTAGCGGGGGGCGGCACAGATACGCAGTATTTT. The rearrangement links TRBV6-2 or TRBV6-3 to TRBJ2-3; 13 nucleotides agree with TRBD2. Trimming removed 5 bases from V and 1 base from J; junction bases left unmatched: 3. In germline, CDR1 is MNHEY, CDR2 SVGEGT. This CDR3 comprises 16 residues.

The gene calls are TRBV4-3 and TRBJ2-2; unclear D gene. The germline gives CDR1 LGHNA, CDR2 YSLEER. The CDR3 length is 13 residues. Deletions cut 3 bases from V and 6 bases from J, with 8 bases between. CDR3 DNA sequence: TGCGCCAGCAGCCAGCGAGGAGCCGGGGAGCTGTTTTTT. Translated: CASSQRGAGELFF.

This clonotype was counted a few times. The chain employs TRBV6-1 and TRBJ2-5; D ambiguous. CDR3 size: 15 residues. In germline, CDR1 is MNHNS, CDR2 SASEGT. V shed 10 bases and J shed 3 bases, with 21 bases lying between them. The CDR3 region has the DNA TGTGCCATCTCACAACCGACAATATCCGAAGAGACCCAGTACTTC. Translating it yields CAISQPTISEETQYF.